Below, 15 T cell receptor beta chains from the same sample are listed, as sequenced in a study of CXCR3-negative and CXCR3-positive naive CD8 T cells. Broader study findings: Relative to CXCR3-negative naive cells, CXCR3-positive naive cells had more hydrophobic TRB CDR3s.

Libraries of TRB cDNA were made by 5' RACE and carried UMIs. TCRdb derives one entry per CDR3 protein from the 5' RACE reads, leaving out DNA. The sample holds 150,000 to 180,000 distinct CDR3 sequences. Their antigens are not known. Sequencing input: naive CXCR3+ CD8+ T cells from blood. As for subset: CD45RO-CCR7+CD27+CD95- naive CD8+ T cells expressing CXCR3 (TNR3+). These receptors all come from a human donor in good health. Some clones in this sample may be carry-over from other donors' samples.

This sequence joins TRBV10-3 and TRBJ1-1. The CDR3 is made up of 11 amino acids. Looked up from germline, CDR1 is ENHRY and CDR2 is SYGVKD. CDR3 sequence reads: CAISGGTQAFF.

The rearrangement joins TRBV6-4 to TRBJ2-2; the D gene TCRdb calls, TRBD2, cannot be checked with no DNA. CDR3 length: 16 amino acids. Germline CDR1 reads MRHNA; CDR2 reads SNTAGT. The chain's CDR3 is CASSEDPGLVPGELVF.

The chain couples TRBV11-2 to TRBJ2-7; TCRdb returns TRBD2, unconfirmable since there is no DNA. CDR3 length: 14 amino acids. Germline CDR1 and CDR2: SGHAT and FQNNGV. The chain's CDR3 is CASSFLGGQSEQYF.

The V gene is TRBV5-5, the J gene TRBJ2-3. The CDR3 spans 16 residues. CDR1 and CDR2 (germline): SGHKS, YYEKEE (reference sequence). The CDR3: CASSFIGLPNTHTQYF.

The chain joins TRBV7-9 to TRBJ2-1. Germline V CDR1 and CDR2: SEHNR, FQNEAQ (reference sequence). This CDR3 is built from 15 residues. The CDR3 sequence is CASSNPRDSYNEQFF.

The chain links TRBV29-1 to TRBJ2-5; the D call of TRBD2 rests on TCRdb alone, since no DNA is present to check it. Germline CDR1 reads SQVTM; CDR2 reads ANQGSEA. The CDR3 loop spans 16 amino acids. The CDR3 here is CSTGGLAGPGEETQYF.

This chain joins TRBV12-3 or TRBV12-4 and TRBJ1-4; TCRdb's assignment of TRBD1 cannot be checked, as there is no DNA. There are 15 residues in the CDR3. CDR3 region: CASGPRVRLNEKLFF.

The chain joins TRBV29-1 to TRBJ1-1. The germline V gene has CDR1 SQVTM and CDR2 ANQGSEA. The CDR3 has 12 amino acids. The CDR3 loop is CSVGVMNTEAFF.

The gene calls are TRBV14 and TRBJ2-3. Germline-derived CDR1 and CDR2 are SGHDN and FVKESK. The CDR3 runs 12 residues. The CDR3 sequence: CASSPFRDTQYF.

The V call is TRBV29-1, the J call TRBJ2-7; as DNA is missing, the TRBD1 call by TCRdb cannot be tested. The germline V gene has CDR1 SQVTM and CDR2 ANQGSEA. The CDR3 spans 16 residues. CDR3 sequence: CSVEFVGRGLSYEQYF.

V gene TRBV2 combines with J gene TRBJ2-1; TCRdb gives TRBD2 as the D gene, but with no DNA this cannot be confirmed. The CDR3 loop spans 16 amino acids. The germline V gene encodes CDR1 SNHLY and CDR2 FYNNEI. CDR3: CASSPRTSGAFNEQFF.

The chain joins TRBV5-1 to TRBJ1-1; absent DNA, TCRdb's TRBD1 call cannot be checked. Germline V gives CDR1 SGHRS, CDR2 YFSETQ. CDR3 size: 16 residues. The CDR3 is CASSLGQSRLNTEAFF.

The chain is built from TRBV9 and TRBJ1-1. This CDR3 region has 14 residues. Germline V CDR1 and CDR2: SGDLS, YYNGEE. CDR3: CASSVAEGNTEAFF.

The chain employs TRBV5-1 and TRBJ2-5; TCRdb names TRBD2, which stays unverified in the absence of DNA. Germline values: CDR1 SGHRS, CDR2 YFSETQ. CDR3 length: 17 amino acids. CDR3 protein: CASSSGLAGKHQETQYF.

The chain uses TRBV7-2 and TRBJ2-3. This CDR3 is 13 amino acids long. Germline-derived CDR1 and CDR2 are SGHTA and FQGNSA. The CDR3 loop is CASSLGQIATQYF.